Listed here are 5 T cell receptor beta chains from one sample, sequenced in a study of blood T cell repertoires in COVID-19. Clones were sequenced by immunoSEQ multiplex PCR, and TCRdb holds only the in-frame ones, with some missing. The sample shows approximately 86,000 clones, about 85% of them seen only once. Sequenced sample: peripheral blood. These receptors all stem from a man in his fifties with acute or convalescent COVID-19.

The chain combines TRBV18 with TRBJ2-5; 8 bases match TRBD1. The CDR3 contains 16 residues. V shed 4 bases, J shed 2 bases, and the junction held 9 bases outside the gene matches. The germline gives CDR1 KGHSH, CDR2 LQKENI. The CDR3 DNA sequence: TGTGCCAGCTCACGCTCCTCGACAGGGGTGCAAGAGACCCAGTACTTC. It is translated as CASSRSSTGVQETQYF.

There are many counts of this clone. This rearrangement joins TRBV4-1 to TRBJ2-3; TRBD2 matches 8 bases. Trimming removed 3 bases from V and 2 bases from J; junction bases left unmatched: 4. The CDR3 is 15 amino acids. Germline loops: CDR1 MGHRA, CDR2 YSYEKL. The CDR3 DNA follows: TGCGCCAGCAGCCAGGGCGGGGGGAACACAGATACGCAGTATTTT. It yields the protein CASSQGGGNTDTQYF.

J is TRBJ2-7 and V is TRBV2; 14 nucleotides align to TRBD2. The CDR3 spans 18 residues. The germline gives CDR1 SNHLY, CDR2 FYNNEI. With V trimmed by 5 bases and J by 2 bases, 11 bases remained unmatched. CDR3 loop: CASSPKTSGRAGAYEQYF. The CDR3 nucleotides are TGTGCCAGCAGTCCTAAGACTAGCGGGAGGGCCGGGGCCTACGAGCAGTACTTC. Combining the CDR3 with reference TRBV2 and TRBJ2-7 gives the whole variable domain EPEVTQTPSHQVTQMGQEVILRCVPISNHLYFYWYRQILGQKVEFLVSFYNNEISEKSEIFDDQFSVERPDGSNFTLKIRSTKLEDSAMYFCASSPKTSGRAGAYEQYFGPGTRLTVT.

This clone was counted a single time. Other DNA sequences in the sample encode the same CDR3. V gene TRBV5-4 combines with J gene TRBJ1-1; possibly TRBD1 for D (5 bases). The CDR3 is 13 amino acids. The germline V gene has CDR1 SGHNT and CDR2 YYREEE (reference sequence). V was pared by 4 bases and J by 2 bases, with 9 bases between. CDR3 residues: CASSPGGNTEAFF. The CDR3 bases are TGTGCCAGCAGCCCCGGGGGAAACACTGAAGCTTTCTTT.

V and J are TRBV7-3 and TRBJ1-1; 7 nucleotides align to TRBD1. From germline, CDR1 is SGHTA and CDR2 FQGTGA. After removal of 2 bases from V and 6 bases from J, the junction contained 6 bases not matched to a gene. The CDR3 is 14 amino acids. In DNA, the CDR3 is TGTGCCAGCAGCTTACAAGGGACAGACCCTGAAGCTTTCTTT. Encoded protein: CASSLQGTDPEAFF.